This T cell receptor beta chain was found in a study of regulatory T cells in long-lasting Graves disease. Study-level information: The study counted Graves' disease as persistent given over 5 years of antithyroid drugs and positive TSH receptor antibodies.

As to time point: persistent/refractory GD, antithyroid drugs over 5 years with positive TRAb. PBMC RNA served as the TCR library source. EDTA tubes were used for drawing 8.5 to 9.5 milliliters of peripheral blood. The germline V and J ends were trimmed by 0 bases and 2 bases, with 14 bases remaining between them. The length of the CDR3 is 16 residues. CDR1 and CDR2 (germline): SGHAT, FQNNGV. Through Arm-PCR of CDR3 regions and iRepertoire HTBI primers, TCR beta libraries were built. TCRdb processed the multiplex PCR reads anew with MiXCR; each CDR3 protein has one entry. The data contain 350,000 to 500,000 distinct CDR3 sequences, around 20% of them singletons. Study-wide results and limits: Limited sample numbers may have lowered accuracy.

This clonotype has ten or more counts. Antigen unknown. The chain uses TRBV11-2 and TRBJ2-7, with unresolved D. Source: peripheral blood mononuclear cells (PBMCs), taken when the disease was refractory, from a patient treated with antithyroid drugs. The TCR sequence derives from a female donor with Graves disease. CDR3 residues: CASSLEPGQATYEQYF. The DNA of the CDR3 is TGTGCCAGCAGCTTAGAGCCCGGGCAGGCCACCTACGAGCAGTACTTC.